This passage covers 24 T cell receptor beta chains from one sample sequenced in a study of metastatic and nonmetastatic thyroid tumors. With MiXCR, TCRdb called clones anew from the PCR reads. The sample lists around 20,000 clones; roughly a sixth were seen once. No patient had received any treatment before thyroid surgery. Sequencing was carried out using blood. These receptors were collected from a female donor with papillary thyroid cancer or a benign thyroid nodule (not recorded which). Some clones in this sample may be carry-over from other donors' samples.

In this sample, this clone turned up many times. The junction departs from the called germline gene at one end, perhaps through a read error. J is TRBJ2-3 and V is TRBV20-1; D uncertain. CDR3 length equals 11 residues. Looked up from germline, CDR1 is DFQATT and CDR2 is SNEGSKA (reference sequence). The CDR3 here is CRLAVPDTRYF. The CDR3 DNA follows: TGCAGGCTCGCAGTTCCAGATACGCGGTATTTT.

In its sample, this clone was seen many times. The chain has TRBV28 and TRBJ2-1; TRBD2 matches 9 bases. The CDR3 runs 16 residues. Trimming at V came to 1 base and at J to 6 bases, leaving 7 bases not matched to a gene. CDR1 is MDHEN, CDR2 SYDVKM, per germline. CDR3 nucleotides: TGTGCCAGCAGTTTATTTAGCGGGAGTGGGTCCAATGAGCAGTTCTTC. Encoded protein: CASSLFSGSGSNEQFF.

The chain is built from TRBV11-2 and TRBJ1-6, with 7 bases identical to TRBD1. CDR3 length: 17 residues. V lost 5 bases to trimming and J lost 0 bases; unmatched junction nucleotides: 7. Germline CDR1 is SGHAT and CDR2 is FQNNGV. CDR3 sequence: CASSPRTGVSYNSPLHF. The CDR3 DNA sequence: TGTGCCAGCAGCCCGCGGACAGGTGTCTCCTATAATTCACCCCTCCACTTT.

This clone came up many times. The V gene is TRBV6-2 or TRBV6-3, the J gene TRBJ2-7, with 7 bases that match TRBD1. The CDR3 contains 16 residues. CDR1 is MNHEY and CDR2 is SVGEGT in the germline V gene. J gave up 3 bases and V 2 bases, and 10 bases lay outside the gene matches. The CDR3: CASSYAQTGWDYEQYF. DNA of the CDR3: TGTGCCAGCAGTTACGCCCAGACAGGGTGGGACTACGAGCAGTACTTC.

This clone showed up many times. This chain links TRBV5-6 with TRBJ1-2; the D gene is possibly TRBD1 (5 bases). The V gene's germline CDR1 is SGHDT and CDR2 YYEEEE. Trimming pared 4 bases from V and 9 bases from J, leaving 16 bases between. This CDR3 contains 13 residues. In nucleotides, the CDR3 is TGTGCCAGCAGCGCGTTACACGCAGGGAGCTACACCTTC. Translated: CASSALHAGSYTF.

This clone was detected once. The chain employs TRBV5-6 and TRBJ1-2; D perhaps matches TRBD1 (6 bases). Germline CDR1 reads SGHDT; CDR2 reads YYEEEE. V lost 0 bases, J lost 6 bases, and 12 bases lay in between. This CDR3 has 14 residues. CDR3 amino acids: CASSLEVGADGYTF. CDR3 nucleotides: TGTGCCAGCAGCTTGGAGGTGGGGGCGGATGGCTACACCTTC.

This clone was counted many times. The rearrangement links TRBV4-2 to TRBJ2-3; 7 positions match TRBD2. The CDR3 length is 13 residues. Per the germline V gene, CDR1 is LGHNA and CDR2 is YNFKEQ. V dropped 7 bases and J dropped 2; count of bases not matched to a gene: 3. As DNA, the CDR3 is TGTGCCAGCACTAGCGGATTCACAGATACGCAGTATTTT. Its protein product is CASTSGFTDTQYF.

This clone was detected ten times or more. V and J are TRBV7-9 and TRBJ2-7, with 8 bases aligning to TRBD1. V was clipped by 5 bases and J by 2 bases; unmatched bases: 8. This CDR3 region has 15 residues. CDR1 and CDR2 (germline): SEHNR, FQNEAQ (reference sequence). The DNA for the CDR3 is TGTGCCAGCAGCGTCCGACAGGGGACGGCCTACGAGCAGTACTTC. This sequence encodes CASSVRQGTAYEQYF. Supplemented by reference TRBV7-9 and TRBJ2-7, the full variable domain reads DTGVSQNPRHKITKRGQNVTFRCDPISEHNRLYWYRQTLGQGPEFLTYFQNEAQLEKSRLLSDRFSAERPKGSFSTLEIQRTEQGDSAMYLCASSVRQGTAYEQYFGPGTRLTVT.

In its sample, this clone was seen many times. This sample also contains other DNA sequences that code for the same CDR3. The gene calls are TRBV27 and TRBJ2-1; 7 nucleotides agree with TRBD2. In germline, CDR1 is MNHEY, CDR2 SMNVEV (reference sequence). The CDR3 spans 13 residues. The trim removed 7 bases at V and 6 bases at J, leaving 6 bases unmatched. CDR3 amino acids: CASTGEGRNEQFF. The CDR3 bases are TGTGCCAGCACGGGGGAGGGCCGCAATGAGCAGTTCTTC.

At least ten counts were recorded for this clone. The chain is built from TRBV19 and TRBJ2-2; maybe TRBD2 (6 bases). V was pared by 0 bases and J by 3 bases, with 8 bases between. The germline gives CDR1 LNHDA, CDR2 SQIVND (reference sequence). The CDR3 contains 15 residues. The CDR3 DNA follows: TGTGCCAGTAGTATAGAGGGAGGTGACACCGGGGAGCTGTTTTTT. It is translated as CASSIEGGDTGELFF.

This clone appeared many times. This rearrangement joins TRBV29-1 to TRBJ2-2; D gene uncertain. Trimming stripped 5 bases from V and 0 bases from J, with 7 bases between. The CDR3 totals 13 residues. The germline V gene has CDR1 SQVTM and CDR2 ANQGSEA. The CDR3 DNA reads as TGCAGCGTTATAGAACCGAACACCGGGGAGCTGTTTTTT. This sequence encodes CSVIEPNTGELFF.

This clone appeared many times. The chain joins TRBV5-5 to TRBJ2-2; D ambiguous. Trimming took 6 bases from V and 4 from J, leaving 10 bases between them. The CDR3 length is 13 residues. Germline V gene sequence: CDR1 SGHKS, CDR2 YYEKEE (reference sequence). In nucleotides, the CDR3 is TGTGCCAGCATAAGGTCCAGCACCGGGGAGCTGTTTTTT. Translation: CASIRSSTGELFF.

This clone has at least ten counts. The chain employs TRBV28 and TRBJ2-1, with D tentatively TRBD1 (7 bases). V was shortened by 5 bases and J by 3 bases, with 20 bases between the two germline ends. CDR1 is MDHEN, CDR2 SYDVKM, per germline. The CDR3 is made up of 17 amino acids. The CDR3 coding sequence is TGTGCCAGCAGTCCGGGGGACAGCAGCATAAACTACAATGAGCAGTTCTTC. The encoded protein is CASSPGDSSINYNEQFF.

V is TRBV20-1 and J is TRBJ2-7; D is perhaps TRBD2 (6 bases). Trimming left V 6 bases short and J 0 bases short, with 15 bases between. The CDR3 consists of 14 residues. The germline V gene encodes CDR1 DFQATT and CDR2 SNEGSKA (reference sequence). CDR3 amino acids: CSAVRLDLSYEQYF. The DNA of the CDR3 is TGCAGTGCGGTGAGACTAGACCTCTCCTACGAGCAGTACTTC.

V is TRBV20-1 and J is TRBJ2-1; a weak D match, TRBD2 (6 bases). Trimming took 6 bases from V and 5 from J, leaving 20 bases between them. The CDR3 has 15 amino acids. In germline, CDR1 is DFQATT, CDR2 SNEGSKA (reference sequence). The CDR3 DNA is TGCAGTGCCTCCCCCCGGGCGGGGCCCCACAATGAGCAGTTCTTC. It codes for CSASPRAGPHNEQFF.

There are many counts of this clone. This chain joins TRBV19 and TRBJ2-1; 13 bases fit TRBD2. Germline V gene lookup returns CDR1 LNHDA and CDR2 SQIVND (reference sequence). The CDR3 covers 16 residues. V trimming: 5 bases; J trimming: 3 bases; junction bases outside the gene matches: 4. CDR3 region: CASSLGLAGDYNEQFF. In DNA, the CDR3 is TGTGCCAGTAGTCTCGGACTAGCGGGAGACTACAATGAGCAGTTCTTC.

Within the sample, this clone is medium-sized. This sequence joins TRBV7-2 and TRBJ2-7; maybe TRBD1 (5 bases). Trimming left V 6 bases short and J 0 bases short, with 21 bases between. The CDR3 extends over 17 amino acids. CDR1 and CDR2 from the germline V gene are SGHTA and FQGNSA. CDR3 bases: TGTGCCAGCAGGGGCTATCAGGGATGGGGAAACTCCTACGAGCAGTACTTC. It translates to CASRGYQGWGNSYEQYF.

Of note for this clone: With a much larger clone just one base away, this may be a read error. The chain combines TRBV18 with TRBJ1-1, with unresolved D. Germline assignment: CDR1 KGHSH and CDR2 LQKENI. The CDR3 extends over 13 amino acids. The CDR3 nucleotides are TGTGCCAGCTCAATCAGCAGAGGCCCTGAAGCTTCCTTT. It translates to CASSISRGPEASF. The variable domain in full, with the rest retrieved from reference TRBV18 and TRBJ1-1, is NAGVMQNPRHLVRRRGQEARLRCSPMKGHSHVYWYRQLPEEGLKFMVYLQKENIIDESGMPKERFSAEFPKEGPSILRIQQVVRGDSAAYFCASSISRGPEASFGQGTRLTVV.

This clone was counted at least ten times. The gene calls are TRBV7-9 and TRBJ2-3; no definite D call. The CDR3 covers 15 residues. V was pared by 5 bases and J by 1 base, with 13 bases between. The germline V gene has CDR1 SEHNR and CDR2 FQNEAQ (reference sequence). CDR3 sequence: CASSELGMGTDTQYF. In DNA, the CDR3 is TGTGCCAGCAGCGAACTCGGCATGGGCACAGATACGCAGTATTTT.

This clone was counted a few times. This sequence joins TRBV10-3 and TRBJ2-7; D is unresolved. The CDR3 contains 12 residues. CDR1 ENHRY and CDR2 SYGVKD come from the germline V gene. The V and J ends lost 8 bases and 0 bases respectively, with 8 bases between them. The CDR3 spells CAIEEDSYEQYF. CDR3 bases: TGTGCCATCGAAGAAGACTCCTACGAGCAGTACTTC.

This clone came up many times. CDR3 residues: CATSSEKAGATYNEQFF. The CDR3 DNA follows: TGTGCCACCAGCAGTGAGAAAGCGGGGGCAACCTACAATGAGCAGTTCTTC. The chain combines TRBV15 with TRBJ2-1; TRBD2 matches 8 bases. Trimming cost V 3 bases and J 2 bases; bases outside gene matches: 9. The CDR3 length is 17 residues. The germline V gene encodes CDR1 LNHNV and CDR2 YYDKDF (reference sequence).

This clone was counted many times. This rearrangement joins TRBV5-4 to TRBJ2-3; 10 bases are shared with TRBD2. V shed 3 bases and J 5 bases; nucleotides not matched to a gene: 12. The CDR3 is 17 amino acids. CDR1 is SGHNT, CDR2 YYREEE, per germline (reference sequence). The CDR3 coding sequence is TGTGCCAGCAGCTCCCCGGGACTAGCGTCGATCAGAGATACGCAGTATTTT. This gives the protein CASSSPGLASIRDTQYF.

As to this clone: A read error is possible here, since a much larger clone lies one base away. Other DNA sequences within the sample encode an identical CDR3. The chain combines TRBV5-8 with TRBJ2-5; 12 bases agree with TRBD1. This CDR3 has 16 amino acids. Germline V gene lookup returns CDR1 SGHTS and CDR2 YDEGEE. CDR3 nucleotides: TGTGCCGGCAGCTCCGGGACAGGGGGCTATTCAGAGACTCAGTACTTC. This translates into CAGSSGTGGYSETQYF.

In its sample, this clone was seen many times. The chain links TRBV14 to TRBJ2-7; D gene unclear. The V gene's germline CDR1 is SGHDN and CDR2 FVKESK. This CDR3 region has 12 residues. Between the trimmed V and J ends, which lost 0 bases and 9 bases, there was a span of 9 bases. The CDR3 sequence is CASSQDGFGQYF. The CDR3 region has the DNA TGTGCCAGCAGCCAAGATGGCTTCGGGCAGTACTTC.